This T cell receptor (beta chain) appears in the sequencing data of a study of cytomegalovirus exposure and HLA in healthy donors. Study context: The 110 or so validation repertoires used the same platform as the roughly 670 first-cohort repertoires, a later analysis reported.

Generated by immunoSEQ multiplex PCR, the TCRdb table keeps only in-frame clones and is missing some. The sample holds about 160,000 clones, 85% to 90% seen once. Comment on this clone: Its antigen is not known.

Study-level findings and limits: Within the 120 or so validation repertoires, first-cohort TCR clusters tended to co-occur, according to a later analysis. Listed as cytomegalovirus-associated were 150 to 200 TCR beta chains.

The CDR3 runs to 15 residues. Germline V gene lookup returns CDR1 SNHLY and CDR2 FYNNEI. V gave up 2 bases and J gave up 6 bases; unmatched junction bases: 5. The chain employs TRBV2 and TRBJ2-2; 8 positions match TRBD2. The receptor was isolated from a woman between 18 and 29 years old in good health and CMV-seropositive. The sequenced sample was PBMCs. For the CDR3, the DNA is TGTGCCAGCAGTGAAAGGCGGGAGGAGGCCGGGGAGCTGTTTTTT. Its protein product is CASSERREEAGELFF.